Below, 10 T cell receptor beta chains from the same sample are listed, as sequenced in a study of control samples from healthy donors and cancer patients. The assay was immunoSEQ multiplex PCR, and TCRdb's table has in-frame clones only and misses some. The sample records tens of thousands of clones, approximately 93% being singletons. Source material: blood. The receptors shown here come from a man between 60 and 70 years old in good health.

This chain links TRBV6-2 or TRBV6-3 with TRBJ1-2; 10 bases agree with TRBD1. The germline gives CDR1 MNHEY, CDR2 SVGEGT. Losses at the gene ends were 4 bases for V and 2 bases for J; bases not matched to a gene: 1. There are 14 residues in the CDR3. The DNA of the CDR3 is TGTGCCAGCAGTTCGGGACAGGGGAACTATGGCTACACCTTC. Its protein product is CASSSGQGNYGYTF.

V gene TRBV18 combines with J gene TRBJ1-4; TRBD1 matches at 7 bases. CDR3 length: 16 residues. CDR1 is KGHSH, CDR2 LQKENI, per germline. Losses at the gene ends were 1 base for V and 3 bases for J; bases not matched to a gene: 5. The CDR3 region is CASSPLSGTANEKLFF. CDR3 in DNA: TGTGCCAGCTCACCACTAAGCGGGACAGCTAATGAAAAACTGTTTTTT.

This chain links TRBV28 with TRBJ1-6, with D hard to call. Trimming left V 3 bases short and J 4 bases short, with 4 bases between. The CDR3 contains 13 residues. The germline V gene has CDR1 MDHEN and CDR2 SYDVKM. The CDR3 sequence: CASSLTYNSPLHF. The CDR3 bases are TGTGCCAGCAGTTTGACGTATAATTCACCCCTCCACTTT.

The gene calls are TRBV11-2 and TRBJ2-1; weak D call: TRBD2 (5 bases). Trimming removed 6 bases at V and 4 bases at J, with 13 bases between. CDR1 SGHAT and CDR2 FQNNGV come from the germline V gene. There are 14 residues in the CDR3. The CDR3 coding sequence is TGTGCCAGCAGGCTAGCCCCCCAATACAATGAGCAGTTCTTC. It yields the protein CASRLAPQYNEQFF.

This clone is a singleton in its sample. The CDR3 loop reads CASSLRTASNEKLFF. The CDR3 nucleotides read TGCGCCAGCAGCCTTCGGACAGCCTCTAATGAAAAACTGTTTTTT. The rearrangement links TRBV5-1 to TRBJ1-4; perhaps TRBD1 as D (6 bases). Germline V gene data show CDR1 as SGHRS and CDR2 as YFSETQ. The CDR3 spans 15 residues. Trimming removed 4 bases at V and 3 bases at J, with 13 bases between.

The J gene is TRBJ1-5, the V gene TRBV7-9; the D gene is possibly TRBD1 (5 bases). CDR1 is SEHNR and CDR2 is FQNEAQ in the germline V gene (reference sequence). The CDR3 sequence is 18 residues long. V lost 6 bases and J 0 bases, leaving 21 bases between the germline ends. Here the CDR3 DNA reads TGTGCCAGCAGTAGAGAGGGGAGGGGCGCCAATAGCAATCAGCCCCAGCATTTT. It specifies CASSREGRGANSNQPQHF.

The V gene is TRBV27, the J gene TRBJ1-4; a weak D match, TRBD1 (5 bases). Germline CDR1 and CDR2: MNHEY and SMNVEV (reference sequence). CDR3 length: 14 amino acids. V lost 5 bases and J lost 4, with 11 bases in between. The CDR3 is CASSGTALNEKLFF. The CDR3 DNA follows: TGTGCCAGCAGTGGGACGGCCCTTAATGAAAAACTGTTTTTT.

The table lists this clone with a count of one. The chain links TRBV19 to TRBJ1-6; weak D call: TRBD1 (6 bases). Trimming shortened V by 3 bases and J by 5 bases, and 11 bases separated the two germline ends. CDR1 LNHDA and CDR2 SQIVND come from the germline V gene (reference sequence). The CDR3 covers 15 residues. The CDR3 sequence is CASSIWGRDNSPLHF. The CDR3 DNA is TGTGCCAGTAGTATTTGGGGGCGGGATAATTCACCCCTCCACTTT.

The genes are TRBV7-9 and TRBJ2-1, with TRBD2 identical over 10 bases. The V gene end was trimmed by 4 bases and the J gene end by 4 bases; junction bases not matched to a gene: 13. The CDR3 loop spans 18 amino acids. In germline, CDR1 is SEHNR, CDR2 FQNEAQ (reference sequence). The chain's CDR3 is CASSSRNAASGGYNEQFF. CDR3 bases: TGTGCCAGCAGCTCAAGAAACGCGGCTAGCGGGGGATACAATGAGCAGTTCTTC.

This clone was seen a single time. This sequence joins TRBV5-6 and TRBJ2-1, with D possibly being TRBD2 (5 bases). The V end was cut by 4 bases, the J end by 4 bases, with 12 bases between. The CDR3 consists of 14 residues. In germline, CDR1 is SGHDT, CDR2 YYEEEE. Here the CDR3 reads CASSPGGRYNEQFF. The CDR3 DNA reads TGTGCCAGCAGCCCCGGCGGGCGTTACAATGAGCAGTTCTTC.